This T cell receptor beta chain was captured by sequencing in a study of identical twins. TCRdb reprocessed the 5' RACE reads via MiXCR and lists one record per CDR3 protein. Of some 1,700,000 distinct CDR3 sequences listed, 32% were seen once; the top ten hold approximately 0.25%. Study conclusions and caveats: Abundant beta clonotypes from cord blood bore fewer insertions; memory repertoires lacked this pattern. A cross-sectional statistical analysis, not follow-up of the same donors, supported the conclusions.

The V segment lost 5 bases and the J segment 4 bases; nucleotides outside the gene matches: 6. The length of the CDR3 is 15 residues. From germline, CDR1 is WNHNN and CDR2 SYGVQD (reference sequence). The table lists this clonotype with a few counts. Its antigen is undetermined. Among all donors, each was a healthy Caucasian. This TCR was recovered from a newborn girl in good health. The genes are TRBV10-1 and TRBJ2-3; the match to TRBD2 covers 10 bases. Sequenced input: cord blood. The CDR3 protein is CASSSAGGLSDTQYF. DNA for the CDR3: TGCGCCAGCAGTTCAGCGGGGGGGCTTTCAGATACGCAGTATTTT.